These 3 T cell receptor beta chains were sequenced from one sample in a study of blood T cell repertoires in COVID-19. TCRdb keeps only in-frame clones here, not all; method: immunoSEQ multiplex PCR. This repertoire shows over 150,000 clones, roughly 94% found once; its top ten account for approximately 0.69%. The sample consisted of peripheral blood. The receptor source for this set is a young man with COVID-19, enrolled during active disease.

The rearrangement joins TRBV19 to TRBJ2-2; a possible D gene is TRBD2 (6 bases). The germline gives CDR1 LNHDA, CDR2 SQIVND (reference sequence). The CDR3 length is 16 residues. Trimming removed 5 bases from V and 5 bases from J, with 18 bases in between. DNA for the CDR3: TGTGCCAGTAGTGCAACTCCCCACCGGGGGACCGGGGAGCTGTTTTTT. Amino acids: CASSATPHRGTGELFF.

The sample holds one count of this clone. The same CDR3 is also encoded by other DNA sequences in this sample. This rearrangement joins TRBV10-2 to TRBJ1-5; D is ambiguous. There are 14 residues in the CDR3. The V end lost 3 bases, the J end lost 3 bases, and 9 bases lay between the germline ends. The germline CDR1 and CDR2 sequences are WSHSY and SAAADI. Here the CDR3 reads CASSESGNNQPQHF. The CDR3 nucleotides are TGCGCCAGCAGTGAAAGCGGCAACAATCAGCCCCAGCATTTT.

The sample holds one count of this clone. The chain is built from TRBV9 and TRBJ2-5; no reliable D call. V was cut by 4 bases and J by 1 base, with 17 bases left in between. This CDR3 contains 16 residues. Germline V gene lookup returns CDR1 SGDLS and CDR2 YYNGEE. The CDR3 region is CASSPETPGSQETQYF. The CDR3 DNA reads TGTGCCAGCAGCCCCGAGACCCCAGGAAGCCAAGAGACCCAGTACTTC.